A selection of T cell receptor beta chains follows, all from one sample in a study of CD8 T cells in Susac syndrome. MiXCR, applied by TCRdb to the immunoSEQ multiplex PCR reads, yields one record per CDR3 protein. The repertoire has 150,000 to 200,000 distinct CDR3 sequences, under 95% of them found once; the top ten carry roughly 0.11%. The sample taken for sequencing was CD4+ T cells from PBMCs. These receptors were obtained from a human donor with Susac syndrome. The CDR3 runs from the conserved cysteine through the conserved F or W. A D gene is named only where the DNA matches it firmly. Size is omitted from some rows. Given values are once, few, many or a class for expanded clones.

CASSLPRQDNSPLHF	TGTGCCAGCAGCTTGCCTCGACAGGATAATTCACCCCTCCACTTT	TRBJ1-6	NA	NA	TRBV5-6
CASRIAGTGASQETQYF	TGTGCCAGCAGGATCGCGGGGACAGGGGCTTCCCAAGAGACCCAGTACTTC	TRBJ2-5	NA	TRBD1	TRBV7-9
CASSPWVGGSYEQYF	TGTGCCAGCAGCCCCTGGGTCGGGGGCTCCTACGAGCAGTACTTC	TRBJ2-7	NA	NA	TRBV12-3/TRBV12-4
CATSRAQERSYTF	TGTGCCACCAGCCGCGCCCAGGAACGAAGCTACACCTTC	TRBJ1-2	NA	NA	TRBV15
CATSSRRLAGVETQYF	TGTGCCACCAGCAGCCGAAGACTAGCGGGGGTGGAGACCCAGTACTTC	TRBJ2-5	NA	TRBD2	TRBV15
CASRAHGQDTEAFF	TGTGCCAGCAGAGCCCATGGACAGGACACTGAAGCTTTCTTT	TRBJ1-1	NA	TRBD1	TRBV3-1
CASKVTGGSEQFF	TGTGCCAGCAAAGTAACAGGGGGCAGTGAGCAGTTCTTC	TRBJ2-1	once	TRBD1	TRBV25-1
CASSGGAREQYF	TGTGCCAGCAGTGGAGGGGCCCGCGAGCAGTACTTC	TRBJ2-7	NA	NA	TRBV25-1
CASSFSSGVNIQYF	TGTGCCAGCAGCTTCTCTAGCGGGGTTAACATTCAGTACTTC	TRBJ2-4	NA	TRBD2	TRBV12-3/TRBV12-4
CASSLTSLNTEAFF	TGTGCCAGCAGCTTAACCAGCCTGAACACTGAAGCTTTCTTT	TRBJ1-1	NA	NA	TRBV7-2
CASSRAGSHTDTQYF	TGTGCCAGCAGTCGTGCCGGGTCCCACACAGATACGCAGTATTTT	TRBJ2-3	NA	NA	TRBV12-3/TRBV12-4
CASSWTGAYEQYF	TGTGCCAGCAGCTGGACAGGGGCCTACGAGCAGTACTTC	TRBJ2-7	NA	TRBD1	TRBV7-2
CASSLEGLLELAEAFF	TGTGCCAGCAGCTTGGAAGGTCTCCTAGAACTGGCTGAAGCTTTCTTT	TRBJ1-1	NA	NA	TRBV5-6
CASYDGHGGEKLFF	TGTGCCAGTTACGACGGACATGGAGGAGAAAAACTGTTTTTT	TRBJ1-4	once	NA	TRBV19
CSVLGQGEFAFF	TGCAGTGTCTTGGGGCAGGGGGAATTCGCTTTCTTT	TRBJ1-1	NA	TRBD1	TRBV20-1
CASSYGGARTQYF	TGTGCCAGCAGCTACGGGGGGGCTAGGACGCAGTATTTT	TRBJ2-3	NA	TRBD2	TRBV3-1
CASSLRRYAETQYF	TGTGCCAGCAGTTTAAGGCGGTATGCCGAGACCCAGTACTTC	TRBJ2-5	NA	NA	TRBV27
CSARVYGGQETQYF	TGCAGTGCTAGAGTTTACGGGGGCCAAGAGACCCAGTACTTC	TRBJ2-5	NA	NA	TRBV20-1
CASSLLRGAGQQETQYF	TGTGCCAGCAGCTTATTGCGGGGGGCCGGTCAACAAGAGACCCAGTACTTC	TRBJ2-5	NA	TRBD2	TRBV7-8
CASSRTTGQSYEQYF	TGCGCCAGCAGCCGCACCACGGGACAGTCCTACGAGCAGTACTTC	TRBJ2-7	NA	TRBD1	TRBV4-1